This is a list of T cell receptor beta chains from one sample in a study of tumor-infiltrating lymphocytes in primary liver carcinoma. TCRdb re-called the multiplex PCR reads with MiXCR, one entry per CDR3 protein. The top ten clones hold 19% of a sample with around 40,000 distinct CDR3 sequences, around 66% of them seen once. The specimen sequenced was liver tumor tissue from sampling region 2. These receptors originate from a man aged 40-49 years with primary liver carcinoma and hepatitis B virus infection. Each CDR3 is given with its conserved first and last residue. A D gene is named only where the DNA matches it firmly. Clone size is not always given. Where it is, it says once, few, many or a class for expanded clones.

J,size,length,V,D,DNA,CDR3
TRBJ2-1,.,11,TRBV29-1,TRBD2,TGCAGTGTTCAGCGGGAGGATGAGCAGTTCTTC,CSVQREDEQFF
TRBJ1-2,.,14,TRBV6-2/TRBV6-3,.,TGTGCCAGCAGTTCCGCACCAATGAACTATGGATACACCTTC,CASSSAPMNYGYTF
TRBJ2-3,many,14,TRBV19,.,TGTGCCAGTAGTTCCGGGACCAAGACCGATACGCAGTATTTT,CASSSGTKTDTQYF
TRBJ2-2,many,14,TRBV28,TRBD1,TGTGCCAGCATGGCGACAGGGACCACCGGGGAGCTGTTTTTT,CASMATGTTGELFF
TRBJ2-4,many,14,TRBV2,.,TGTGCCAGCAGTGATGATGGGGGGAGGAACATTCAGTACTTC,CASSDDGGRNIQYF
TRBJ2-1,.,15,TRBV4-2,TRBD2,TGTGCCAGTGGCCCGGCGGGAGGGCCAAGCAATGAGCAGTTCTTC,CASGPAGGPSNEQFF
TRBJ2-5,.,12,TRBV29-1,.,TGCAGCGGTATGGACGGTGGAGAGACCCTATACTTC,CSGMDGGETLYF
TRBJ2-4,.,14,TRBV28,.,TGTGTCAGCAGTTTAGCCGGAGAGAGTAACATTCAGTACTTC,CVSSLAGESNIQYF
TRBJ2-7,.,15,TRBV7-9,.,TGTATCAGCAGCTTAGCGAGAAATTTTGTCTACGAGCAGTACTTC,CISSLARNFVYEQYF
TRBJ1-1,.,16,TRBV28,.,TGTGCCAGCAATTTCGGGTCGGCCATCATGAACACTGAAGCTTTCTTT,CASNFGSAIMNTEAFF
TRBJ2-3,.,15,TRBV11-2,TRBD2,TGTGCCAGCAGCTCGGGACTAGCGGGCCTCAGATACGCAGTATTT,CASSSGLAGLRYAVF
TRBJ2-1,.,12,TRBV11-3,.,TGTGCAGGCAGCTTAAATGCCAATGAACAGTTCTTC,CAGSLNANEQFF
TRBJ1-1,.,13,TRBV6-6,.,TGTGCCAGCAGCAGAGGGGGGACTACTTTAGCTTTCTTT,CASSRGGTTLAFF
TRBJ1-1,few,15,TRBV29-1,.,TGCAGCGTTGTCGGGGGCTGGGGCATGAACACTGAAGCTTTCTTT,CSVVGGWGMNTEAFF
TRBJ1-5,.,18,TRBV25-1,TRBD1,TGTGCCAGCACCACCGGGACAGAGCCCCCTTTGGGCAATCAGCCTCAGCATTTT,CASTTGTEPPLGNQPQHF
TRBJ2-7,.,16,TRBV5-1,.,TGCGCCAGCAGCTCCCTAACAACGGGAGCCGGCCACGAGCAGTACTTC,CASSSLTTGAGHEQYF
TRBJ2-1,.,15,TRBV6-2/TRBV6-3,.,TGTGCCAGCAGTCCTAGCGCTACGTTGAGTGGGGAGCAGCTCTTC,CASSPSATLSGEQLF
TRBJ2-1,.,14,TRBV11-1,.,TGTGCCAGCAACTTAGGCTCGGCGGACAATGAGCAATTCTTC,CASNLGSADNEQFF
TRBJ2-5,.,15,TRBV28,.,TGTGCCAGCAGCCCCAGCAGTGGGCATCGAGAGACCCAATACTTC,CASSPSSGHRETQYF
TRBJ2-2,.,15,TRBV4-2,.,TGTGTCAGCAACCAAGGGGTAGAAGGTATCGGGGAGCTATTTTTT,CVSNQGVEGIGELFF
TRBJ1-5,.,15,TRBV11-3,.,TGTGCCAGCAGCTTAGATCCGGGGATGGCTCAGCACCAACATTTT,CASSLDPGMAQHQHF
TRBJ2-4,.,17,TRBV11-1,.,TGTGACAGCAGCTTTCCCGGTACTAACGGGACAAAAAACATTCAGTACTTC,CDSSFPGTNGTKNIQYF
TRBJ2-7,.,15,TRBV4-3,TRBD2,TGCGCCATCAGCCTCAATCGAGCGGGAGGCTACGAGCAGTACTTC,CAISLNRAGGYEQYF